Listed below are T cell receptor beta chains from one sample, sequenced in a study of beta chain features in type 1 diabetes. Repertoires were generated with immunoSEQ multiplex PCR, while TCRdb's copy carries only in-frame clones and drops some. In the table there are hundreds of thousands of clones, about 12% of which are singletons. Material: naive CD4+ T cells from blood. Receptor source: a young man in good health. Both conserved end residues are part of each CDR3. Fields, in order: D gene, clone size, V gene, J gene, CDR3 DNA, CDR3 protein. D genes are given only for firm matches. Some rows have no size entry. The others give once, few or many, or a class for an expanded clone.

.	.	TRBV30	TRBJ1-2	TGTGCCTGGTGGGAGGCTAACTATGGCTACACCTTC	CAWWEANYGYTF
TRBD1	few	TRBV25-1	TRBJ2-3	TGTGCCAGCAGTGACGGCACAGGGGCAGATACGCAGTATTTT	CASSDGTGADTQYF
.	.	TRBV9	TRBJ2-1	TGTGCCAGCAGCGTAGCGGTTACTTCCTACAATGAGCAGTTCTTC	CASSVAVTSYNEQFF
.	few	TRBV25-1	TRBJ2-7	TGTGCCAGCAGCGACTACTACGACTCCTCCTACGAGCAGTACTTC	CASSDYYDSSYEQYF
TRBD1	few	TRBV7-2	TRBJ2-1	TGTGCCAGCAGACCCGCCCCGGGACAGGGTTCGCGCGAGCAGTTCTTC	CASRPAPGQGSREQFF
.	.	TRBV20-1	TRBJ2-7	TGCAGTGCTCTCGGGGTAAACGAGCAGTACTTC	CSALGVNEQYF
.	few	TRBV30	TRBJ1-1	TGTGCCTGGAGTCGGGGGACCACTGAAGCTTTCTTT	CAWSRGTTEAFF
.	.	TRBV27	TRBJ1-5	TGTGCCAGCAGTTTATCGAACAGTAGGAGCAATCAGCCCCAGCATTTT	CASSLSNSRSNQPQHF
.	few	TRBV5-4	TRBJ1-6	TGTGCCAGCGGAGGACCCGAGAGTTCACCCCTCCACTTT	CASGGPESSPLHF
.	.	TRBV7-2	TRBJ2-7	TGTGCCAGCAGCTACTACTACGAGCAGTACTTC	CASSYYYEQYF
.	few	TRBV5-4	TRBJ1-1	TGTGCCAGCAGCCCGGGAAGGATAAACACTGAAGCTTTCTTT	CASSPGRINTEAFF
.	.	TRBV5-6	TRBJ2-1	TGTGCCAGCAGCCCCCGGGTTGATGAGCAGTTCTTC	CASSPRVDEQFF
TRBD1	few	TRBV5-1	TRBJ1-5	TGCGCCAGCAGCCCAGGGACAGCAAATCAGCCCCAGCATTTT	CASSPGTANQPQHF
.	few	TRBV7-3	TRBJ2-3	TGTGCCAGCAGCTTAAGCGGGACAGGCACAGATACGCAGTATTTT	CASSLSGTGTDTQYF
.	few	TRBV7-2	TRBJ2-5	TGTGCCAGCAGCTTATACTCCGCAACCCAAGAGACCCAGTACTTC	CASSLYSATQETQYF
.	.	TRBV29-1	TRBJ1-2	TGCAGCGCGGACATTAACTATGGCTACACCTTC	CSADINYGYTF
.	.	TRBV7-2	TRBJ2-3	TGTGCCAGCAGCTTAGCGCGAGATACGCAGTATTTT	CASSLARDTQYF
TRBD2	.	TRBV18	TRBJ2-1	TGTGCCAGCTCACCACTAGCGGGGGGCTACAATGAGCAGTTCTTC	CASSPLAGGYNEQFF
TRBD1	.	TRBV7-2	TRBJ2-4	TGTGCCAGCAGCGGGGACAGGGCGAACATTCAGTACTTC	CASSGDRANIQYF
.	many	TRBV7-9	TRBJ1-5	TGTGCCAGCAGCTCCTCAACAGGGCGCCAGCATTTT	CASSSSTGRQHF
TRBD1	.	TRBV9	TRBJ2-5	TGTGCCAGCAGCGTAGAGACAGGGGGAGAGACCCAGTACTTC	CASSVETGGETQYF
.	few	TRBV6-4	TRBJ2-3	TGTGCCAGCAGCCAAAGTGGAGGGCCCACAGATACGCAGTATTTT	CASSQSGGPTDTQYF
TRBD1	few	TRBV5-4	TRBJ1-2	TGTGCCAGCAGCTCGATCTTACAGGGGGACTATGGCTACACCTTC	CASSSILQGDYGYTF
TRBD2	few	TRBV5-1	TRBJ2-1	TGCGCCAGCAGCTTGGGGGCTAGCGGGACCAATGAGCAGTTCTTC	CASSLGASGTNEQFF
TRBD2	once	TRBV28	TRBJ2-1	TGTGCCAGCAGTTTGGCGGGAGGGAATTACAATGAGCAGTTCTTC	CASSLAGGNYNEQFF
TRBD1	.	TRBV6-6	TRBJ1-1	TGTGCCAGCAGCCAACAGGGGGTAGAAACTGAAGCTTTCTTT	CASSQQGVETEAFF
.	.	TRBV5-4	TRBJ2-3	TGTGCCAGCAGCTTGTCTAGTAGTGTAAATACGCAGTATTTT	CASSLSSSVNTQYF
TRBD1	.	TRBV19	TRBJ2-7	TGTGCCAGCCGGGGGGACAGGGATTCCCACGAGCAGTACTTC	CASRGDRDSHEQYF
TRBD1	.	TRBV28	TRBJ1-1	TGTGCCAGCAGTTTATTGGGCAGGGGGGCGGTCTTT	CASSLLGRGAVF
TRBD1	.	TRBV5-1	TRBJ1-2	TGCGCCAGCAGCCGGGACAGAGATTTATATGGCTACACCTTC	CASSRDRDLYGYTF